This T cell receptor beta chain originates from a study of Ad26.COV2.S vaccination and SARS-CoV-2 variants. V lost 7 bases and J 3 bases, leaving 12 bases between the germline ends. CDR1 and CDR2 (germline): MDHEN, SYDVKM. CDR3 length: 13 amino acids. This sample's treatment: about 20 received Ad26.COV2.S at low or high dose, single or two shots; five or six received placebo; per-sample allocation not given. Samples were taken on day 63 after the first vaccine or placebo injection. The table came from immunoSEQ multiplex PCR; TCRdb's copy has only in-frame clones and leaves some out. The table shows about 420,000 clones, with around 89% occurring only once.

The sample was peripheral blood, taken in a trial of Ad26.COV2.S vaccine versus placebo. This sequence joins TRBV28 and TRBJ2-5, with unresolved D. The clonotype comes from a person between 18 and 65 years old who received the Ad26.COV2.S COVID-19 vaccine or a placebo. For the CDR3, the DNA is TGTGCCAGCAACCCTCCGACGGAAGAGACCCAGTACTTC. Translation: CASNPPTEETQYF. The full variable domain, completed using reference TRBV28 and TRBJ2-5, is DVKVTQSSRYLVKRTGEKVFLECVQDMDHENMFWYRQDPGLGLRLIYFSYDVKMKEKGDIPEGYSVSREKKERFSLILESASTNQTSMYLCASNPPTEETQYFGPGTRLLVL.